Below, 10 T cell receptor beta chains from the same sample are listed, as sequenced in a study of OX40 agonist ivuxolimab in advanced cancers. Data came from immunoSEQ multiplex PCR; TCRdb stores just in-frame clones and leaves some out. Of around 61,000 clones in the sample, roughly 84% were seen once. Sequences were derived from CD4+ or CD8+ T cells sorted from blood, sampled in a trial of the OX40 agonist ivuxolimab. These receptors were collected from an adult with an advanced solid tumor such as melanoma, head and neck, liver or kidney cancer.

The J gene is TRBJ1-2, the V gene TRBV27; tentatively, D is TRBD1 (6 bases). The germline CDR1 and CDR2 sequences are MNHEY and SMNVEV (reference sequence). Trimming left V 6 bases short and J 3 bases short, with 11 bases between. CDR3 length equals 13 residues. Written as DNA, the CDR3 is TGTGCCAGCAGGCCTGGGACACACTATGGCTACACCTTC. It codes for CASRPGTHYGYTF.

The chain uses TRBV30 and TRBJ1-5; maybe TRBD1 (5 bases). Looked up from germline, CDR1 is GTSNPN and CDR2 is SVGIG (reference sequence). The CDR3 runs to 12 residues. V lost 3 bases and J 4 bases, leaving 7 bases between the germline ends. The CDR3 protein is CAWRAGNQPQHF. The CDR3 nucleotides are TGTGCCTGGAGGGCAGGGAATCAGCCCCAGCATTTT.

The V gene is TRBV15, the J gene TRBJ2-2; D not certain. This CDR3 has 14 amino acids. With 3 bases removed from V and 3 bases from J, the gap between germline ends came to 8 bases. Germline V gene sequence: CDR1 LNHNV, CDR2 YYDKDF (reference sequence). CDR3 in DNA: TGTGCCACCAGCAGCGGAGTTGACACCGGGGAGCTGTTTTTT. This gives the protein CATSSGVDTGELFF.

This chain links TRBV30 with TRBJ2-5, with D unresolved. V was cut by 1 base and J by 3 bases, with 15 bases left in between. This CDR3 contains 15 residues. In germline, CDR1 is GTSNPN, CDR2 SVGIG (reference sequence). In DNA form, the CDR3 reads TGTGCCTGGAGTGCTCACTCAAGTGGGGAAGAGACCCAGTACTTC. This translates into CAWSAHSSGEETQYF. Based on the CDR3 plus reference TRBV30 and TRBJ2-5, the full variable domain is SQTIHQWPATLVQPVGSPLSLECTVEGTSNPNLYWYRQAAGRGLQLLFYSVGIGQISSEVPQNLSASRPQDRQFILSSKKLLLSDSGFYLCAWSAHSSGEETQYFGPGTRLLVL.

The DNA for the CDR3 is TGTGCCAGCAGCCCCAAAAGCCGGCGTTCGACGTACTGGGCCAACGTCCTGACTTTC. It yields the protein CASSPKSRRSTYWANVLTF. This chain uses TRBV9 with TRBJ2-6; D is ambiguous. The CDR3 has 19 residues. CDR1 SGDLS and CDR2 YYNGEE come from the germline V gene. V gave up 4 bases and J gave up 5 bases, with 25 bases separating them.

The chain joins TRBV28 to TRBJ1-4; no reliable D call. The CDR3 has 11 amino acids. Trimming cost V 4 bases and J 5 bases, with 2 bases left between them. Per the germline V gene, CDR1 is MDHEN and CDR2 is SYDVKM. CDR3 nucleotide sequence: TGTGCCAGCAGTTCAAATGAAAAACTGTTTTTT. Translating it yields CASSSNEKLFF. The full variable domain, rest sourced from reference TRBV28 and TRBJ1-4, is DVKVTQSSRYLVKRTGEKVFLECVQDMDHENMFWYRQDPGLGLRLIYFSYDVKMKEKGDIPEGYSVSREKKERFSLILESASTNQTSMYLCASSSNEKLFFGSGTQLSVL.

This rearrangement joins TRBV2 to TRBJ2-3, with D hard to call. The germline V gene encodes CDR1 SNHLY and CDR2 FYNNEI. CDR3 length equals 12 residues. V was clipped by 10 bases and J by 0 bases, with 8 bases between them. Here the CDR3 DNA reads TGTGCCACCTCCCCCAGCACAGATACGCAGTATTTT. This codes for CATSPSTDTQYF.

The V and J genes are TRBV9 and TRBJ2-5, with TRBD2 matching 8 bases. In germline, CDR1 is SGDLS, CDR2 YYNGEE. This CDR3 is 14 amino acids long. Trimming took 4 bases from V and 4 from J; bases not matched to a gene: 6. CDR3 protein: CASSQSLAGETQYF. The CDR3 region has the DNA TGTGCCAGCAGCCAGAGTCTAGCGGGAGAGACCCAGTACTTC.

The V call is TRBV28, the J call TRBJ1-5; possibly TRBD1 for D (6 bases). Germline V gene sequence: CDR1 MDHEN, CDR2 SYDVKM. V lost 3 bases, J lost 4 bases, and 31 bases lay in between. The CDR3 totals 21 residues. CDR3 nucleotides: TGTGCCAGCAGTTTCGTTCACGAAGGACCAGGGGATCCCTCGAGAAATCAGCCCCAGCATTTT. It translates to CASSFVHEGPGDPSRNQPQHF.

The chain uses TRBV28 and TRBJ1-1; D not certain. Deletions cut 7 bases from V and 5 bases from J, with 23 bases between. Looked up from germline, CDR1 is MDHEN and CDR2 is SYDVKM. The CDR3 sequence is 16 residues long. The CDR3 DNA follows: TGTGCCAGCACCAAAGAGGCGGGAAGCCCCTGGACTGAAGCTTTCTTT. This codes for CASTKEAGSPWTEAFF.